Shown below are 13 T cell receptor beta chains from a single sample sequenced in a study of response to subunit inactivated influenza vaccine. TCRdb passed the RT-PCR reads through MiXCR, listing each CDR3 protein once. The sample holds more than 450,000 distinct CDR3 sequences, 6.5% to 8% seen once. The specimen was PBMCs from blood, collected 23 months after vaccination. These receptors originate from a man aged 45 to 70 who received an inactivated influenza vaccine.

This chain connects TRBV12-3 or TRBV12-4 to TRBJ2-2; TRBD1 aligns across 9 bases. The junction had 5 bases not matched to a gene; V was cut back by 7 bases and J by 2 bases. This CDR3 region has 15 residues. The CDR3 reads CASNGGQGNTGELFF. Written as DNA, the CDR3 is TGTGCCAGCAACGGGGGACAGGGAAACACCGGGGAGCTGTTTTTT.

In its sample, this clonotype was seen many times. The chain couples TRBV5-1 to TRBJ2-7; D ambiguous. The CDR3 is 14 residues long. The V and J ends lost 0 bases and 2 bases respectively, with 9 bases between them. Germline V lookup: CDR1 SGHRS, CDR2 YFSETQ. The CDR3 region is CASSLALEPYEQYF. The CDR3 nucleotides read TGCGCCAGCAGCTTGGCTTTGGAACCCTACGAGCAGTACTTC.

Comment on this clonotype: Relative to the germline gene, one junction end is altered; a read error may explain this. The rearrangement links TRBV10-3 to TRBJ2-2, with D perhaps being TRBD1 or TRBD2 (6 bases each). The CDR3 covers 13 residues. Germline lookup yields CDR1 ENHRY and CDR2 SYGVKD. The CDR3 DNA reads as TGTGCCTTCAGGGGAGGTAGCACCGGGGAGCTGTTTTTT. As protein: CAFRGGSTGELFF.

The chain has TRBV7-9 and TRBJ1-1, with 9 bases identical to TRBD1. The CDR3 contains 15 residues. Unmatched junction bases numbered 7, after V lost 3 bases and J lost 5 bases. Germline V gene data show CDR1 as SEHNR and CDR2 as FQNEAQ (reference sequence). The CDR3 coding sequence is TGTGCCAGCAGCTTGCCCGGGACAGGGTTGACTGAAGCTTTCTTT. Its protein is CASSLPGTGLTEAFF.

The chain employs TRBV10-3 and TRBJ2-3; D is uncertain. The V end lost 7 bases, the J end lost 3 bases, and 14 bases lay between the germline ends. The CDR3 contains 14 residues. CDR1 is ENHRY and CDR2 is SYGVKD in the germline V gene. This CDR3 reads CAITDHPRTDTQYF. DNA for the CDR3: TGTGCCATCACGGACCACCCACGGACAGATACGCAGTATTTT.

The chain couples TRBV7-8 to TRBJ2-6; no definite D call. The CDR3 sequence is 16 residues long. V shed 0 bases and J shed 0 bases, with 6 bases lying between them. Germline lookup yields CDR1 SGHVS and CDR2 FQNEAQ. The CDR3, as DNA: TGTGCCAGCAGCTTAGCACAGATCTCTGGGGCCAACGTCCTGACTTTC. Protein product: CASSLAQISGANVLTF.

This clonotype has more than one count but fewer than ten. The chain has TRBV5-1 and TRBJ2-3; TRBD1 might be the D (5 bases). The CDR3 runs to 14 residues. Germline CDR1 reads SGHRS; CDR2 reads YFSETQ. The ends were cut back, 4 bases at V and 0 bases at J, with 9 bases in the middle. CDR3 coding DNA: TGCGCCAGCAGCGGCGGACAAAGCACAGATACGCAGTATTTT. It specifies CASSGGQSTDTQYF.

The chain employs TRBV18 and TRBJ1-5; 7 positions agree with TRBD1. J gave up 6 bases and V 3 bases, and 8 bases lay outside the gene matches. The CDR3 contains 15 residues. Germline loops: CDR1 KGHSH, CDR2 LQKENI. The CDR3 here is CASSPPDRIGQPQHF. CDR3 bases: TGTGCCAGCTCACCCCCGGACAGGATCGGTCAGCCCCAGCATTTT.

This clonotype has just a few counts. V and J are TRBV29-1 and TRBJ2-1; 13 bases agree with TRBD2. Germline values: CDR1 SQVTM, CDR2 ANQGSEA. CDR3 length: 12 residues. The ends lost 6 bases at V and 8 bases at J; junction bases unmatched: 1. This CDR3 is CSVGLAGDEQFF. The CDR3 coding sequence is TGCAGCGTCGGACTAGCGGGGGATGAGCAGTTCTTC.

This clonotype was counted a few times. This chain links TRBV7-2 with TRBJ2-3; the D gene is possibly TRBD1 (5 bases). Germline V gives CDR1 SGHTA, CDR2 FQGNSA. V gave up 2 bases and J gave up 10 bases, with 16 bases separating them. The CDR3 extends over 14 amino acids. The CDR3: CASSLRTSPGSQYF. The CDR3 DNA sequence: TGTGCCAGCAGCTTACGGACATCGCCCGGATCGCAGTATTTT.

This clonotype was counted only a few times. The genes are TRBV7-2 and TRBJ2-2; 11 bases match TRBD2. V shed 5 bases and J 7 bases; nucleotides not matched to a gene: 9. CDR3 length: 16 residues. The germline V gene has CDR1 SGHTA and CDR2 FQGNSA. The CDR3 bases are TGTGCCAGCAGCCCTTCTAGCGGGGGGATAGTCGGGGAGCTGTTTTTT. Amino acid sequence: CASSPSSGGIVGELFF.

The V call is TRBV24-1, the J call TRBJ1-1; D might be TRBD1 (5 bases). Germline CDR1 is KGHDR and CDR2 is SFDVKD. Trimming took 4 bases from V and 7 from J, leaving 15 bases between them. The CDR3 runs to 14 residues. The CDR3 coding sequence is TGTGCCACCAGTGACCCGATGGACGGGGGTGAAGCTTTCTTT. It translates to CATSDPMDGGEAFF.

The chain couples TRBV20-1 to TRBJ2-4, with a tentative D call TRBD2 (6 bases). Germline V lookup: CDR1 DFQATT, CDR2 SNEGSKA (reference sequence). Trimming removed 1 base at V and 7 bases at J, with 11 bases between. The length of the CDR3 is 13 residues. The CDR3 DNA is TGCAGTGCTAGAGGACTAGGTGGGAACATTCAGTACTTC. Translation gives CSARGLGGNIQYF.